One sample yielded the 19 T cell receptor beta chains listed below, sequenced in a study of blood T cell repertoires in COVID-19. TCRdb's copy holds only in-frame clones and misses some; the assay was immunoSEQ multiplex PCR. Seen here are 150,000 to 200,000 clones, around 89% observed once, and the top ten hold less than 8%. The sample comprised PBMCs or T cells enriched from blood (not recorded which). These receptor sequences come from a woman between 50 and 59 years old who had recovered from COVID-19.

In nucleotides, the CDR3 is TGTGCCTGGAGTGTACGAGCGGGGGGGGATACGCAGTATTTT. Protein product: CAWSVRAGGDTQYF. This sequence joins TRBV30 and TRBJ2-3; the match to TRBD2 covers 10 bases. The germline CDR1 and CDR2 sequences are GTSNPN and SVGIG (reference sequence). There are 14 residues in the CDR3. V shed 0 bases, J shed 6 bases, and the junction held 3 bases outside the gene matches.

The DNA of the CDR3 is TGTGCCAGCAGCTTTCGGACTAGTAGCTACAATGAGCAGTTCTTC. Its protein is CASSFRTSSYNEQFF. The chain couples TRBV7-2 to TRBJ2-1, with 7 bases identical to TRBD2. CDR3 length equals 15 residues. The ends lost 3 bases at V and 3 bases at J; junction bases unmatched: 5. Germline assignment: CDR1 SGHTA and CDR2 FQGNSA.

The DNA of the CDR3 is TGTGCCAGCAGACCGACAGGGACGGAGACCCAGTACTTC. Translation gives CASRPTGTETQYF. The J gene is TRBJ2-5, the V gene TRBV12-3 or TRBV12-4; 7 nucleotides match TRBD1. This CDR3 is 13 amino acids long. Germline trimming cut 6 bases from V and 5 bases from J; bases unmatched to any gene: 6.

The rearrangement links TRBV4-3 to TRBJ2-1; 9 bases are a match to TRBD2. Trimming cost V 0 bases and J 3 bases; bases outside gene matches: 3. The CDR3 is 16 amino acids. Looked up from germline, CDR1 is LGHNA and CDR2 is YSLEER. Here the CDR3 DNA reads TGCGCCAGCAGCCAAGAAAGCGGGGGGTTCTACAATGAGCAGTTCTTC. Translated, it gives CASSQESGGFYNEQFF.

The V call is TRBV12-5, the J call TRBJ1-4, with no clear D. This CDR3 has 14 amino acids. The ends were cut back, 3 bases at V and 8 bases at J, with 13 bases in the middle. Per the germline V gene, CDR1 is LGHNT and CDR2 is FRNRAP. The CDR3 nucleotides are TGTGCTAGTGGTTTCCAGGCGAGCCTCGAAAAACTGTTTTTT. As protein: CASGFQASLEKLFF.

This clone was observed once. The chain combines TRBV2 with TRBJ2-7; tentatively, D is TRBD1 (5 bases). Germline V gives CDR1 SNHLY, CDR2 FYNNEI. Trimming cost V 7 bases and J 6 bases, with 13 bases left between them. The CDR3 contains 12 residues. CDR3 in amino acids: CASTITGIEQYF. CDR3 coding DNA: TGTGCCAGCACCATAACAGGTATCGAGCAGTACTTC.

The chain is built from TRBV5-6 and TRBJ1-5; D might be TRBD1 (6 bases). The germline V and J ends were trimmed by 4 bases and 5 bases, with 16 bases remaining between them. Germline lookup yields CDR1 SGHDT and CDR2 YYEEEE. This CDR3 comprises 15 residues. The CDR3 here is CASSRTGNPHQPQHF. As DNA, the CDR3 is TGTGCCAGCAGCCGAACAGGGAACCCTCATCAGCCCCAGCATTTT.

This clone was seen only once. The rearrangement uses TRBV28 and TRBJ2-2, with 7 positions matching TRBD1. V lost 5 bases, J lost 4 bases, and 10 bases stayed unmatched. The CDR3 totals 16 residues. The germline gives CDR1 MDHEN, CDR2 SYDVKM. CDR3 sequence reads: CASSQDTGQFTGELFF. DNA of the CDR3: TGTGCCAGCAGTCAGGACACGGGACAGTTCACCGGGGAGCTGTTTTTT.

The chain employs TRBV2 and TRBJ1-3; D is perhaps TRBD1 (5 bases). The CDR3 loop spans 15 amino acids. The V end was cut by 5 bases, the J end by 0 bases, with 11 bases between. Germline V gene sequence: CDR1 SNHLY, CDR2 FYNNEI. The CDR3 coding sequence is TGTGCCAGCAGTCCTACAGGCAACTCTGGAAACACCATATATTTT. This sequence encodes CASSPTGNSGNTIYF.

The genes are TRBV19 and TRBJ1-4; 11 nucleotides align to TRBD1. Trimming took 4 bases from V and 8 from J; bases not matched to a gene: 9. The CDR3 extends over 16 amino acids. Germline CDR1 reads LNHDA; CDR2 reads SQIVND (reference sequence). CDR3 coding DNA: TGTGCCAGTAGTACCCGGACAGGGGGCTTGGAGGAAAAACTGTTTTTT. This codes for CASSTRTGGLEEKLFF.

This chain uses TRBV19 with TRBJ2-7; TRBD2 matches at 12 bases. Trimming cost V 4 bases and J 5 bases; bases outside gene matches: 9. The CDR3 runs to 16 residues. The V gene's germline CDR1 is LNHDA and CDR2 SQIVND (reference sequence). The CDR3 loop reads CASSTQLAGGLNEQYF. In DNA form, the CDR3 reads TGTGCCAGTAGTACCCAGCTAGCGGGGGGGCTGAACGAGCAGTACTTC.

This sequence joins TRBV6-5 and TRBJ2-3; 11 bases are shared with TRBD2. This CDR3 region has 14 residues. The J segment lost 5 bases and the V segment lost 6 bases, leaving 4 bases of the junction unmatched. CDR1 and CDR2 from the germline V gene are MNHEY and SVGAGI. The CDR3 DNA reads TGTGCCAGCAGGACCGGGACTAGCGGAGATACGCAGTATTTT. As protein: CASRTGTSGDTQYF.

The chain joins TRBV29-1 to TRBJ2-1; 10 bases line up with TRBD1. Germline CDR1 reads SQVTM; CDR2 reads ANQGSEA. Trimming cost V 6 bases and J 9 bases; bases outside gene matches: 14. This CDR3 is 15 amino acids long. The CDR3 loop reads CSVPPGQGTRGEQFF. CDR3 bases: TGCAGCGTCCCACCGGGACAGGGGACCCGGGGTGAGCAGTTCTTC.

This rearrangement joins TRBV7-2 to TRBJ2-7, with 7 nucleotides matching TRBD1. Germline V CDR1 and CDR2: SGHTA, FQGNSA. The length of the CDR3 is 14 residues. V was pared by 5 bases and J by 7 bases, with 11 bases of the junction left unmatched. The CDR3 sequence is CASSLGQTMGEQYF. In DNA, the CDR3 is TGTGCCAGCAGCCTGGGACAGACTATGGGGGAGCAGTACTTC.

This clone has just one count. The chain carries TRBV2 and TRBJ2-7; tentative D call: TRBD2 (6 bases). CDR3 length: 14 residues. Germline V gene lookup returns CDR1 SNHLY and CDR2 FYNNEI. The V and J ends lost 8 bases and 5 bases respectively, with 19 bases between them. The DNA for the CDR3 is TGTGCCAGCGTTGGCGGGGAATGGTCCCACGAGCAGTACTTC. It translates to CASVGGEWSHEQYF.

This chain uses TRBV7-2 with TRBJ1-6; 10 bases are a match to TRBD1. Losses at the gene ends were 4 bases for V and 6 bases for J; bases not matched to a gene: 6. This CDR3 has 16 amino acids. The V gene's germline CDR1 is SGHTA and CDR2 FQGNSA. DNA for the CDR3: TGTGCCAGCAGCTCCAGGACAGGGGGATTTAATTCACCCCTCCACTTT. Amino acid sequence: CASSSRTGGFNSPLHF.

A word on this clone: Distinct nucleotide sequences in the sample also encode this CDR3. J is TRBJ2-3 and V is TRBV5-1; D possibly corresponds to TRBD2 (6 bases). Deletions cut 0 bases from V and 1 base from J, with 6 bases between. Germline V gives CDR1 SGHRS, CDR2 YFSETQ. The length of the CDR3 is 14 residues. DNA for the CDR3: TGCGCCAGCAGCTTGGGCGGGGGCACAGATACGCAGTATTTT. Residues: CASSLGGGTDTQYF.

This clone was detected only once. This chain uses TRBV10-3 with TRBJ1-1, with 10 bases that match TRBD1. CDR3 length equals 15 residues. The V segment lost 0 bases and the J segment 8 bases; nucleotides outside the gene matches: 6. Germline-derived CDR1 and CDR2 are ENHRY and SYGVKD. CDR3 protein: CAISESTGGVVEAFF. As DNA, the CDR3 is TGTGCCATCAGTGAGTCGACAGGGGGCGTCGTCGAAGCTTTCTTT.

The chain uses TRBV6-5 and TRBJ2-3, with a possible D match to TRBD1 (6 bases). The V end was cut by 6 bases, the J end by 4 bases, with 17 bases between. There are 15 residues in the CDR3. CDR1 MNHEY and CDR2 SVGAGI come from the germline V gene. In nucleotides, the CDR3 is TGTGCCAGCAGGAGGGGGACCCTAGAGGCAGATACGCAGTATTTT. It specifies CASRRGTLEADTQYF.